The 24 T cell receptor beta chains reported below all come from one sample, sequenced in a study of cytomegalovirus exposure and HLA in healthy donors. Use of 60 Vbeta and 13 Jbeta primers characterized the PCR. Data came from immunoSEQ multiplex PCR; TCRdb stores just in-frame clones and leaves some out. This sample has over 95,000 clones; about 79% occur once, and the top ten carry about 2%. Sequencing used PBMCs. The receptors here all came from a human donor in good health.

On this clone: The same CDR3 also results from other DNA sequences found in this sample. This rearrangement joins TRBV6-5 to TRBJ1-5; 7 positions agree with TRBD1. Looked up from germline, CDR1 is MNHEY and CDR2 is SVGAGI. Trimming removed 6 bases from V and 1 base from J; junction bases left unmatched: 6. This CDR3 is built from 15 residues. The CDR3 coding sequence is TGTGCCAGCAGGAAGGGACAGCGAAGCAATCAGCCCCAGCATTTT. Translating it yields CASRKGQRSNQPQHF.

This clone was observed once. The V and J genes are TRBV5-6 and TRBJ1-5; 8 nucleotides agree with TRBD1. V gave up 4 bases and J gave up 0 bases; unmatched junction bases: 15. The CDR3 is 19 amino acids. Per germline, CDR1 SGHDT and CDR2 YYEEEE. This chain's CDR3 is CASSTSGQGAFYSNQPQHF. As DNA, the CDR3 is TGTGCCAGCAGCACCTCTGGTCAGGGGGCATTTTATAGCAATCAGCCCCAGCATTTT.

The CDR3 DNA is TGCGCCAGCAGCTTGGAGACAGGACAGGTGGGCGAGCAGTACTTC. Translated: CASSLETGQVGEQYF. V and J are TRBV5-1 and TRBJ2-7, with 7 bases lining up with TRBD1. Trimming removed 0 bases from V and 6 bases from J; junction bases left unmatched: 9. This CDR3 comprises 15 residues. The V gene's germline CDR1 is SGHRS and CDR2 YFSETQ.

The chain is built from TRBV28 and TRBJ2-7; 8 bases align to TRBD1. CDR3 length: 14 residues. V was pared by 9 bases and J by 4 bases, with 11 bases of the junction left unmatched. Germline CDR1 and CDR2: MDHEN and SYDVKM. The CDR3 spells CASETGAGGYEQYF. The CDR3 DNA reads TGTGCCAGTGAGACAGGGGCGGGCGGATACGAGCAGTACTTC.

The chain recombines TRBV19 with TRBJ2-7; perhaps TRBD2 as D (5 bases). Germline V lookup: CDR1 LNHDA, CDR2 SQIVND (reference sequence). V dropped 5 bases and J dropped 6 bases, with 17 bases sitting between them. The CDR3 extends over 14 amino acids. In DNA, the CDR3 is TGTGCCAGTAGTGGCCGAGCTAGGGAGCGCGAGCAGTACTTC. Translated, it gives CASSGRAREREQYF.

The rearrangement uses TRBV5-1 and TRBJ1-1, with 7 bases aligning to TRBD1. CDR1 and CDR2 (germline): SGHRS, YFSETQ. The CDR3 runs 15 residues. The trim removed 0 bases at V and 10 bases at J, leaving 12 bases unmatched. This CDR3 is CASSLEATGRLGAFF. CDR3 bases: TGCGCCAGCAGCTTGGAGGCGACAGGGAGGTTAGGAGCTTTCTTT. The whole variable domain, filled in from reference TRBV5-1 and TRBJ1-1, reads KAGVTQTPRYLIKTRGQQVTLSCSPISGHRSVSWYQQTPGQGLQFLFEYFSETQRNKGNFPGRFSGRQFSNSRSEMNVSTLELGDSALYLCASSLEATGRLGAFFGQGTRLTVV.

The rearrangement uses TRBV10-2 and TRBJ2-3; TRBD2 matches at 11 bases. The CDR3 loop spans 15 amino acids. Per the germline V gene, CDR1 is WSHSY and CDR2 is SAAADI. V shed 6 bases, J shed 2 bases, and the junction held 4 bases outside the gene matches. The CDR3 reads CASSILAGVTDTQYF. The CDR3 DNA reads as TGCGCCAGCAGCATACTAGCGGGAGTCACAGATACGCAGTATTTT.

The chain carries TRBV2 and TRBJ2-5, with D possibly TRBD1 on 6 matching bases. Trimming took 1 base from V and 3 from J, leaving 24 bases between them. Germline V gene data show CDR1 as SNHLY and CDR2 as FYNNEI. The CDR3 totals 19 residues. CDR3 sequence reads: CASSEGSGGLGGLEETQYF. The CDR3 DNA is TGTGCCAGCAGTGAAGGTAGTGGGGGATTAGGGGGTCTCGAAGAGACCCAGTACTTC.

The chain is built from TRBV19 and TRBJ2-3; TRBD1 agrees at 9 bases. In germline, CDR1 is LNHDA, CDR2 SQIVND (reference sequence). This CDR3 contains 17 residues. With 4 bases clipped from V and 3 bases from J, the junction kept 11 bases outside the gene matches. CDR3 DNA: TGTGCCAGTAGTACCGCAAAAGGCGACAGGGGGACAGATACGCAGTATTTT. It encodes CASSTAKGDRGTDTQYF.

The chain couples TRBV30 to TRBJ2-1, with TRBD2 identical over 9 bases. With V trimmed by 6 bases and J by 8 bases, 11 bases remained unmatched. Germline V gene sequence: CDR1 GTSNPN, CDR2 SVGIG (reference sequence). The CDR3 runs to 14 residues. The CDR3 DNA reads as TGTGCCTGCCCGGCGGGAGGGGGTTGGGATGAGCAGTTCTTC. It is translated as CACPAGGGWDEQFF.

This chain joins TRBV2 and TRBJ2-3; D perhaps matches TRBD2 (5 bases). Germline CDR1 SNHLY, CDR2 FYNNEI. The CDR3 spans 13 residues. Trimming left V 7 bases short and J 0 bases short, with 8 bases between. The CDR3: CASKGSSTDTQYF. The CDR3 nucleotides read TGTGCCAGCAAAGGGAGCAGCACAGATACGCAGTATTTT.

This clone was picked up a small number of times. The V gene is TRBV27, the J gene TRBJ1-2; no reliable D call. The V and J ends lost 0 bases and 8 bases respectively, with 16 bases between them. This CDR3 has 15 amino acids. Germline CDR1 and CDR2: MNHEY and SMNVEV (reference sequence). CDR3 sequence reads: CASSLSQSGWYGYTF. CDR3 in DNA: TGTGCCAGCAGTTTATCGCAAAGCGGATGGTACGGCTACACCTTC.

The chain couples TRBV19 to TRBJ2-1; possibly TRBD2 for D (6 bases). V was shortened by 4 bases and J by 14 bases, with 18 bases between the two germline ends. Germline V lookup: CDR1 LNHDA, CDR2 SQIVND (reference sequence). This CDR3 is 13 amino acids long. The CDR3 nucleotides are TGTGCCAGTAGTAAAACCTGGACTACCGCGGAGTTCTTC. Translation gives CASSKTWTTAEFF.

V is TRBV6-6 and J is TRBJ1-3; 8 positions agree with TRBD1. Trimming removed 6 bases from V and 2 bases from J; junction bases left unmatched: 3. Germline-derived CDR1 and CDR2 are MNHNY and SVGAGI (reference sequence). The CDR3 is made up of 14 amino acids. The CDR3 DNA reads TGTGCCAGCAGGACAGGGGAACCTGGAAACACCATATATTTT. Amino acid sequence: CASRTGEPGNTIYF.

For the CDR3, the DNA is TGTGCCAGCAGTGAACAGGGGGGGAACACTGAAGCTTTCTTT. This encodes CASSEQGGNTEAFF. The rearrangement uses TRBV2 and TRBJ1-1; 7 nucleotides match TRBD1. The CDR3 has 14 residues. Germline V gene lookup returns CDR1 SNHLY and CDR2 FYNNEI. The ends lost 2 bases at V and 1 base at J; junction bases unmatched: 1.

The chain carries TRBV15 and TRBJ2-1; D gene uncertain. Germline-derived CDR1 and CDR2 are LNHNV and YYDKDF (reference sequence). This CDR3 is built from 13 residues. V was cut by 0 bases and J by 8 bases, with 8 bases left in between. CDR3 loop: CATSRDREDEQFF. The CDR3, as DNA: TGTGCCACCAGCAGAGATCGTGAGGATGAGCAGTTCTTC.

The rearrangement links TRBV4-3 to TRBJ2-3, with TRBD2 matching 8 bases. The CDR3 runs 15 residues. CDR1 and CDR2 (germline): LGHNA, YSLEER. V trimming: 4 bases; J trimming: 3 bases; junction bases outside the gene matches: 6. The CDR3 coding sequence is TGCGCCAGCAGCCCCCGCCAGCGGGGGACAGATACGCAGTATTTT. Protein: CASSPRQRGTDTQYF.

The rearrangement links TRBV11-2 to TRBJ1-1, with D unresolved. The CDR3 totals 13 residues. The V gene lost 2 bases and the J gene lost 8 bases, with 12 bases spanning the gap. CDR1 is SGHAT, CDR2 FQNNGV, per germline. This CDR3 reads CASSLLRGAEAFF. CDR3 in DNA: TGTGCCAGCAGCTTATTACGCGGAGCCGAAGCTTTCTTT.

This clone was counted a single time. The V and J genes are TRBV27 and TRBJ1-2; unclear D gene. The CDR3 totals 14 residues. V lost 3 bases and J 1 base, leaving 9 bases between the germline ends. CDR1 is MNHEY, CDR2 SMNVEV, per germline (reference sequence). CDR3 DNA sequence: TGTGCCAGCAGTTTTCGAGGCAGTAACTATGGCTACACCTTC. This encodes CASSFRGSNYGYTF.

The genes are TRBV19 and TRBJ1-1; 9 nucleotides align to TRBD1. The germline gives CDR1 LNHDA, CDR2 SQIVND (reference sequence). The J segment lost 0 bases and the V segment lost 4 bases, leaving 6 bases of the junction unmatched. The CDR3 totals 16 residues. The CDR3 DNA is TGTGCCAGTAGTAGTGACAGGGGGTTCGTGAACACTGAAGCTTTCTTT. As protein: CASSSDRGFVNTEAFF.

The chain couples TRBV20-1 to TRBJ1-2, with no clear D. The CDR3 is 10 amino acids. Germline loops: CDR1 DFQATT, CDR2 SNEGSKA (reference sequence). Trimming took 5 bases from V and 6 from J, leaving 7 bases between them. CDR3 in amino acids: CSAYSNGYTF. CDR3 sequence (DNA): TGCAGTGCTTACAGCAATGGCTACACCTTC.

The genes are TRBV5-1 and TRBJ1-4; 9 bases agree with TRBD1. This CDR3 contains 14 residues. In germline, CDR1 is SGHRS, CDR2 YFSETQ. Unmatched junction bases numbered 2, after V lost 1 base and J lost 7 bases. CDR3 sequence reads: CASSLTDRGEKLFF. The CDR3 DNA reads as TGCGCCAGCAGCTTGACGGACAGGGGTGAAAAACTGTTTTTT.

This clone has only a few counts. The chain is built from TRBV5-1 and TRBJ2-7; tentatively, D is TRBD1 (6 bases). This CDR3 has 14 amino acids. V lost 0 bases and J 5 bases, leaving 12 bases between the germline ends. Germline CDR1 is SGHRS and CDR2 is YFSETQ. The CDR3 loop reads CASSLGGRTDEQYF. In nucleotides, the CDR3 is TGCGCCAGCAGCTTGGGGGGGCGGACCGACGAGCAGTACTTC.

V usage is TRBV6-5 and J usage is TRBJ2-7; the D is unclear. V was trimmed by 6 bases and J by 2 bases, leaving 8 bases between them. CDR3 length: 12 amino acids. Germline values: CDR1 MNHEY, CDR2 SVGAGI. The DNA for the CDR3 is TGTGCCAGCAGGGGCTCACCCTACGAGCAGTACTTC. Amino acids: CASRGSPYEQYF.